This T cell receptor (beta chain) was observed in a study of OX40 agonist ivuxolimab in advanced cancers. Points from the study as a whole: There were also nonresponders showing low normalized T-cell clonal expansion.

Trimming stripped 0 bases from V and 4 bases from J, with 13 bases between. Germline V gene sequence: CDR1 SGHVS, CDR2 FNYEAQ. This CDR3 contains 17 residues. Libraries were prepared by immunoSEQ multiplex PCR; TCRdb keeps only in-frame clonotypes and omits some of them. Of about 60,000 clones in the sample, less than 90% were seen once. A note on this clone: Antigen: not known.

This material consisted of CD4+ or CD8+ T cells sorted from blood, taken in a trial of the OX40 agonist ivuxolimab. The receptor was isolated from an adult with an advanced solid tumor such as melanoma, head and neck, liver or kidney cancer. This chain joins TRBV7-6 and TRBJ1-6, with D unclear. The CDR3 coding sequence is TGTGCCAGCAGCTTAGCGTCCGGCAGAGCTTATAATTCACCCCTCCACTTT. Amino acid sequence: CASSLASGRAYNSPLHF.